This section outlines one T cell receptor beta chain sequence together with its context. Its binding antigen is unknown. Base qualities are not at hand, and no much larger clone is one base apart. The entry originates in a study of PD-1 blockade in classical Hodgkin lymphoma (dated by TCRdb to 2019 to 2021). Broadly, across the study: Nivolumab dosing was 3 mg/kg intravenously every 2 weeks, continuing until either disease progression or unacceptable toxicity. A peripheral blood immune signature of response to PD-1 blockade in classical Hodgkin lymphoma was defined using TCR beta sequencing and CyTOF. Study-wide findings and limitations: Baseline diversity similar to that of newly diagnosed patients was observed in trial patients achieving complete response, whereas significantly lower diversity was observed in partial responders and progressors. Newly diagnosed patients were reported to have lower baseline TCR diversity than healthy donors, and relapsed/refractory patients were reported to have lower baseline TCR diversity still. By C4D1, a significant rise was seen in CD4+ TCR diversity but not in CD8+ TCR diversity (p=0.0027 vs p=0.16), and the rise was most apparent among complete responders (p=0.02). The study covered only a single clinical trial cohort, and the causes of the repertoire differences, possibly disease activity or prior therapy, were still not defined. Patients starting nivolumab less than 1 year after ASCT had lower diversity and were excluded from later analyses to avoid confounding by immune reconstitution.

Unmatched junction bases come to 12, with V trimmed by 10 bases and J by 8 bases. The CDR3 contains 14 residues, cysteine and phenylalanine counted. The DNA shown is the 42-base CDR3, in frame from base 1. CDR1 and CDR2, per the germline V gene, are ENHRY and SYGVKD. The sample's time point label, decoded: cycle 1 day 1 (C1D1), immediately before nivolumab initiation. Every trial patient had relapsed following autologous stem cell transplantation, and prior brentuximab vedotin exposure was what differed among cohorts A, B and C. A total of more than 55 patients with relapsed/refractory classical Hodgkin lymphoma made up the trial cohort, and each patient's best overall response was complete response, partial response or progressive disease. Single-agent nivolumab was administered to trial patients in the multi-cohort phase II CheckMate 205 trial. An independent review committee assessed best overall response by applying the 2007 International Working Group response criteria. PBMCs from the trial were collected at three points: immediately before nivolumab initiation (C1D1), and during therapy at cycle 2 day 1 and cycle 4 day 1. Peripheral blood was collected in 8 mL Vacutainer Cell Preparation Tubes, from which PBMCs were isolated by centrifugation and then cryopreserved.

Genomic DNA was extracted with the Qiagen DNeasy kit from unsorted PBMCs and from negatively selected CD4+ and CD8+ fractions. TCR beta CDR3 regions were amplified by immunoSEQ multiplex PCR using primers annealing to V and J segments. Amplification bias was minimized using a synthetic immune receptor repertoire, and residual bias was removed computationally after sequencing. As for the authors' bioinformatics: Repertoire diversity was quantified as the Shannon entropy index using custom Python scripts. Unsorted, CD4+ and CD8+ repertoires were analyzed separately, except in combined analyses where CD4+ and CD8+ sequences were merged in silico. A clone counted as expanded when the clone's frequency after treatment rose at least 2-fold relative to C1D1, and clones undetected at baseline were given a pseudocount of 0.5. Singleton clones were defined as clones with 0 or 1 copy at C1D1, and non-singleton clones were defined as clones with 2 or more copies. Clones expanded in unsorted samples were annotated as CD4+, CD8+ or unknown by matching protein sequences in sorted samples from the same patient. Diversity changes from C1D1 to C4D1 were tested in paired samples using Wilcoxon tests. TCRdb took this table from immuneACCESS and kept in-frame rearrangements with V and J called. Such tables lack part of the clones; where checked against another copy, unresolved V genes explain under half of the gap, and the rest is unexplained. V, J and clone size derive from that table, while D and trimming were established from the DNA sequence. The sample profile shows 8,500 to 14,000 clones; approximately 71% of them were found once. The ten largest clones represent around 9.3% of the sample.

The sample here was peripheral blood mononuclear cells (PBMCs), taken at baseline. Recombination connected TRBV10-3 to TRBJ2-1; TRBD2 fits 9 bases in the junction. This TCR was recovered from a human donor with classical Hodgkin lymphoma. The DNA reads as follows: TGTGCCACCTCTACTGGGACTAGCTTATATGAGCAGTTCTTC. Its coded protein is CATSTGTSLYEQFF.